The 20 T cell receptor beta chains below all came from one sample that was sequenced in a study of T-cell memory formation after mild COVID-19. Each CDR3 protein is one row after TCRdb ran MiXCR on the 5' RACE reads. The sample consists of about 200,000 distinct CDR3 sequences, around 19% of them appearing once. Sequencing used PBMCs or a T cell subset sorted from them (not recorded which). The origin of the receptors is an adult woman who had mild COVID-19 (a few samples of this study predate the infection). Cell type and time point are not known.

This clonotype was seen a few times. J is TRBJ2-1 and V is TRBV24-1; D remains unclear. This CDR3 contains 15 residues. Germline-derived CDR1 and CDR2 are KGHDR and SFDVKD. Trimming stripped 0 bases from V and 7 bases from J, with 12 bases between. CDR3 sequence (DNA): TGTGCCACCAGTGATTTGCAAGGGCGACGGAATGAGCAGTTCTTC. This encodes CATSDLQGRRNEQFF.

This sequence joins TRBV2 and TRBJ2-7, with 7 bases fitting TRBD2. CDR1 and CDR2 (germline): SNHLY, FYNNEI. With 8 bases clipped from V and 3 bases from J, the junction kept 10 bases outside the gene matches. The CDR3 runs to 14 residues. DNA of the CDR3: TGTGCCAGCGGATGGACTAGTTTTCTCTACGAGCAGTACTTC. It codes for CASGWTSFLYEQYF. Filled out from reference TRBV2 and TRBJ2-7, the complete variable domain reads EPEVTQTPSHQVTQMGQEVILRCVPISNHLYFYWYRQILGQKVEFLVSFYNNEISEKSEIFDDQFSVERPDGSNFTLKIRSTKLEDSAMYFCASGWTSFLYEQYFGPGTRLTVT.

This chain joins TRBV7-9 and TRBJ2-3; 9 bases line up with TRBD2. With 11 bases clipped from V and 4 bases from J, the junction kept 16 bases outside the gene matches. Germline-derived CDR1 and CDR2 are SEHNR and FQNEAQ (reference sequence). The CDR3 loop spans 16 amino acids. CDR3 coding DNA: TGTGCCGCCGGAGGTTTGCGGGAGGGCCGACCAGATACGCAGTATTTT. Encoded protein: CAAGGLREGRPDTQYF.

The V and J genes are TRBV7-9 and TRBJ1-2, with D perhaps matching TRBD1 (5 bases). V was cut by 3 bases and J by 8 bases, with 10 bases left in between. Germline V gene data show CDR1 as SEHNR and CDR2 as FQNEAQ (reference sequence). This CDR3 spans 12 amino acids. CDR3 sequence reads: CASSFTGGGYTF. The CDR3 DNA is TGTGCCAGCAGCTTCACAGGAGGGGGCTACACCTTC.

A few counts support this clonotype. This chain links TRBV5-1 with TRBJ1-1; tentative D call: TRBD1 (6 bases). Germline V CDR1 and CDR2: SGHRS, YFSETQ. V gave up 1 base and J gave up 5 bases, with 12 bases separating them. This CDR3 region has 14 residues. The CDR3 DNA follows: TGCGCCAGCAGCTTGCAAGGGGGGTGGACTGAAGCTTTCTTT. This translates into CASSLQGGWTEAFF.

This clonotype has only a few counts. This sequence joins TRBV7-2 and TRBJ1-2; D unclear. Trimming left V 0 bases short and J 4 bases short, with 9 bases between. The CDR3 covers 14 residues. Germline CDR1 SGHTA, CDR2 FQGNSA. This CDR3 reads CASSLARQTYGYTF. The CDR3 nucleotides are TGTGCCAGCAGCTTAGCGCGGCAGACCTATGGCTACACCTTC.

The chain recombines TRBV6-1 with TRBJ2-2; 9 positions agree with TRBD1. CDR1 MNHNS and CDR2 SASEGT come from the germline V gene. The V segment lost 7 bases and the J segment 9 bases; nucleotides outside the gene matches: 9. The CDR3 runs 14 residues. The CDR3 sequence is CASKGQGRGRELFF. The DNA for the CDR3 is TGTGCCAGCAAGGGACAGGGAAGGGGCCGGGAGCTGTTTTTT.

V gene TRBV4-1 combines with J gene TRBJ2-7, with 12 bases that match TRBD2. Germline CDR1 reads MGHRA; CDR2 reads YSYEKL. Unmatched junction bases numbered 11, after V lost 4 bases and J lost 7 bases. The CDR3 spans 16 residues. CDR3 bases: TGCGCCAGCAGCCGGGGACTAGCGGGCGCCCCGGGAGAGCAGTACTTC. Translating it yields CASSRGLAGAPGEQYF.

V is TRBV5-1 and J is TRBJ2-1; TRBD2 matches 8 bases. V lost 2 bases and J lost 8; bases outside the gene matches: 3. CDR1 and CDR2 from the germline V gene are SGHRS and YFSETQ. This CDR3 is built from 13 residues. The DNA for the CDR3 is TGCGCCAGCAGCTTAAGGCGGGGGGATGAGCAGTTCTTC. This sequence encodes CASSLRRGDEQFF.

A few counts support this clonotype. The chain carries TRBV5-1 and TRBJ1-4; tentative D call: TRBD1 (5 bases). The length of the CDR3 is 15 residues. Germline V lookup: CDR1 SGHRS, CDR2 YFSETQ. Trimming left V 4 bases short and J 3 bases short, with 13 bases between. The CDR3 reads CASSLRTGPNEKLFF. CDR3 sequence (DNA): TGCGCCAGCAGCCTGCGGACGGGGCCTAATGAAAAACTGTTTTTT.

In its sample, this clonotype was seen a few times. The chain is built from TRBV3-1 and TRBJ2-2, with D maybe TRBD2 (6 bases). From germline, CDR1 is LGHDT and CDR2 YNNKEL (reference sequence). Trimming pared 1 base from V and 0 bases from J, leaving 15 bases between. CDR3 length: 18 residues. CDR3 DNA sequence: TGTGCCAGCAGCCAAGCGAGGCTAGCGCCCGCGAACACCGGGGAGCTGTTTTTT. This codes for CASSQARLAPANTGELFF. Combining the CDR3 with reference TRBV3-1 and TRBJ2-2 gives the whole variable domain DTAVSQTPKYLVTQMGNDKSIKCEQNLGHDTMYWYKQDSKKFLKIMFSYNNKELIINETVPNRFSPKSPDKAHLNLHINSLELGDSAVYFCASSQARLAPANTGELFFGEGSRLTVL.

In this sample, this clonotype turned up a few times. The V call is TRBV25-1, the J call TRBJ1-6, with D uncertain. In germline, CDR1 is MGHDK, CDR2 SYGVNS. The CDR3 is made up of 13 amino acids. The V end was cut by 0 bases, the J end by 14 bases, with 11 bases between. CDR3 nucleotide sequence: TGTGCCAGCAGTGAATATGAGGGTTTGACCCTCCACTTT. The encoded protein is CASSEYEGLTLHF.

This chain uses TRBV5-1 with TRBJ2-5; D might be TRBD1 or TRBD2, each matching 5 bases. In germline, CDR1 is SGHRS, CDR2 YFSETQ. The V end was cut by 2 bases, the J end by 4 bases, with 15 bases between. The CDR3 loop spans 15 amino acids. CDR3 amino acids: CASSLEGLSSETQYF. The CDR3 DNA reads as TGCGCCAGCAGCTTAGAGGGGCTATCGTCAGAGACCCAGTACTTC.

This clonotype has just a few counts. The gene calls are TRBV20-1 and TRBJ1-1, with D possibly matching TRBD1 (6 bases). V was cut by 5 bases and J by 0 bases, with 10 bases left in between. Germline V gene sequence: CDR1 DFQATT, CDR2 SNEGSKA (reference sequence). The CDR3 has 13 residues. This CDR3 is CSAHRDLNTEAFF. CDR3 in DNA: TGCAGTGCTCACAGGGACTTGAACACTGAAGCTTTCTTT.

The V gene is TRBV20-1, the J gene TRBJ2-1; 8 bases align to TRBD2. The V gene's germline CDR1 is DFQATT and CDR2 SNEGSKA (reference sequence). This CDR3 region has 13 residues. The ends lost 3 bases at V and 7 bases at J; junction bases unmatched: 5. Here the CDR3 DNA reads TGCAGTGCTAGCGGGAGGGGAGGGAATGAGCAGTTCTTC. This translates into CSASGRGGNEQFF.

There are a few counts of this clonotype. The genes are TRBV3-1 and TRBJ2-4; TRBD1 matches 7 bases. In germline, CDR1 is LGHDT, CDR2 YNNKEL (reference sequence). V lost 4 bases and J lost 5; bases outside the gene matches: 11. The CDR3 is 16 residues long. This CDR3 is CASSRPLVTGENIQYF. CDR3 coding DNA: TGTGCCAGCAGCCGACCACTAGTAACAGGGGAAAACATTCAGTACTTC.

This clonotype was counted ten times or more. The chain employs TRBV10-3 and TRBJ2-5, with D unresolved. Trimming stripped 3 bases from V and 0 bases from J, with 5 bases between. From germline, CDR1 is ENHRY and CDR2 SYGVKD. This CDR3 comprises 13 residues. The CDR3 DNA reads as TGTGCCATCAGTGAAAAGTACCAAGAGACCCAGTACTTC. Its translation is CAISEKYQETQYF.

The CDR3 sequence: CASRFRGGGEQYF. CDR3 nucleotide sequence: TGTGCCAGCCGGTTTAGGGGGGGCGGCGAGCAGTACTTC. The chain uses TRBV2 and TRBJ2-7; perhaps TRBD2 as D (7 bases). The CDR3 runs 13 residues. The V gene lost 8 bases and the J gene lost 6 bases, with 17 bases spanning the gap. The germline V gene has CDR1 SNHLY and CDR2 FYNNEI.

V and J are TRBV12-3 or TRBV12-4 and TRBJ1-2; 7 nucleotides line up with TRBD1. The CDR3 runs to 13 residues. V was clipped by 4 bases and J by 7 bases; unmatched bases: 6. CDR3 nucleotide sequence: TGTGCCAGCAGTTCGACAGGGAGTGTTGGCTACACCTTC. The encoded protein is CASSSTGSVGYTF.

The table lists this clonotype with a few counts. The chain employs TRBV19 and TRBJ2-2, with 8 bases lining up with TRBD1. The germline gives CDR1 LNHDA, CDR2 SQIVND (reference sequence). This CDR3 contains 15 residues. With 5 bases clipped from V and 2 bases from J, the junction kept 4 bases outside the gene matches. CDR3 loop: CASSRGQGNTGELFF. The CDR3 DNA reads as TGTGCCAGTAGTCGAGGACAGGGAAACACCGGGGAGCTGTTTTTT.